Listed below are T cell receptor beta chains from one sample, sequenced in a study of T cell responses to AZD1222 COVID-19 vaccine. Here immunoSEQ multiplex PCR was the method, and the copy in TCRdb shows in-frame clones only, minus some. The sample records 170,000 or so clones, roughly 87% being singletons. Sequencing used peripheral blood, obtained on day 0 of AZD1222 vaccination. These receptors originate from an adult in good health. The CDR3 runs from the conserved cysteine through the conserved F or W. Fields, in order: V gene, D gene, J gene, clone size, CDR3 DNA, CDR3 protein. The D gene is left open where the match is weak. Only some rows state a clone size, as once, few, many or a class for expanded clones.

V gene: TRBV5-6
D gene: NA
J gene: TRBJ2-2
clone size: NA
CDR3 DNA: TGTGCCAGCAGCTGGCGACGGGTCGGGGAGCTGTTTTTT
CDR3 protein: CASSWRRVGELFF

V gene: TRBV30
D gene: TRBD2
J gene: TRBJ2-2
clone size: NA
CDR3 DNA: TGTGCCTGGAGTAGCGTAGCGGGAGGGCCTAAGACCGGGGAGCTGTTTTTT
CDR3 protein: CAWSSVAGGPKTGELFF

V gene: TRBV27
D gene: TRBD1
J gene: TRBJ1-4
clone size: NA
CDR3 DNA: TGTGCCAGCAGTTTGGGTGGGACAGCTAATGAAAAACTGTTTTTT
CDR3 protein: CASSLGGTANEKLFF

V gene: TRBV4-1
D gene: NA
J gene: TRBJ1-1
clone size: NA
CDR3 DNA: TGCGCCAGCAGCCAAGATTACGGGGAGGACACTGAAGCTTTCTTT
CDR3 protein: CASSQDYGEDTEAFF

V gene: TRBV6-6
D gene: NA
J gene: TRBJ1-6
clone size: once
CDR3 DNA: TGTGCCAGCAGTCGCGCGGGGGGAAGCTCCTATAATTCACCCCTCCACTTT
CDR3 protein: CASSRAGGSSYNSPLHF

V gene: TRBV10-3
D gene: NA
J gene: TRBJ2-1
clone size: NA
CDR3 DNA: TGTGCCAACGGGGACTCGGATCGGGATGAGCAGTTCTTC
CDR3 protein: CANGDSDRDEQFF

V gene: TRBV18
D gene: NA
J gene: TRBJ2-2
clone size: NA
CDR3 DNA: TGTGCCAGCTCAGTCTCTACTAGCCAGAACACCGGGGAGCTGTTTTTT
CDR3 protein: CASSVSTSQNTGELFF

V gene: TRBV27
D gene: NA
J gene: TRBJ2-7
clone size: NA
CDR3 DNA: TGTGCCAGCAGTTTACGGCCAGGGCGAGGTTTCTACGAGCAGTACTTC
CDR3 protein: CASSLRPGRGFYEQYF

V gene: TRBV29-1
D gene: TRBD2
J gene: TRBJ2-2
clone size: once
CDR3 DNA: TGCAGTACTAGCGGGAACACCGGGGAGCTGTTTTTT
CDR3 protein: CSTSGNTGELFF

V gene: TRBV2
D gene: TRBD2
J gene: TRBJ2-2
clone size: NA
CDR3 DNA: TGTGCCAGCATGTCTAGCGGGGCGAGGAACACCGGGGAGCTGTTTTTT
CDR3 protein: CASMSSGARNTGELFF

V gene: TRBV2
D gene: NA
J gene: TRBJ2-7
clone size: NA
CDR3 DNA: TGTGCCAGCAGTGGGGGGACCTACGAGCAGTACTTC
CDR3 protein: CASSGGTYEQYF

V gene: TRBV28
D gene: TRBD1
J gene: TRBJ1-2
clone size: NA
CDR3 DNA: TGTGCCAGCAGTTTCTTGGGACAGGGAACCTATGGCTACACCTTC
CDR3 protein: CASSFLGQGTYGYTF

V gene: TRBV2
D gene: NA
J gene: TRBJ1-2
clone size: NA
CDR3 DNA: TGTGCCAGATTGTTGGGGACACCCGAAGGCTACACCTTC
CDR3 protein: CARLLGTPEGYTF

V gene: TRBV18
D gene: NA
J gene: TRBJ2-7
clone size: NA
CDR3 DNA: TGTGCCAGCTCACCGAACAACTACGAGCAGTACTTC
CDR3 protein: CASSPNNYEQYF

V gene: TRBV5-1
D gene: NA
J gene: TRBJ1-1
clone size: NA
CDR3 DNA: TGCGCCAGCAGCTCAACCCCAGGGACTAACACTGAAGCTTTCTTT
CDR3 protein: CASSSTPGTNTEAFF

V gene: TRBV14
D gene: TRBD1
J gene: TRBJ1-3
clone size: NA
CDR3 DNA: TGTGCCAGCAGCTGGAATACAGGGGGCGAGGACACCATATATTTT
CDR3 protein: CASSWNTGGEDTIYF

V gene: TRBV27
D gene: NA
J gene: TRBJ2-3
clone size: NA
CDR3 DNA: TGTGCCAGCAGTTCAGCTGCGGGGGCCGCAGATACGCAGTATTTT
CDR3 protein: CASSSAAGAADTQYF

V gene: TRBV6-5
D gene: NA
J gene: TRBJ1-2
clone size: NA
CDR3 DNA: TGTGCCAGCAGTTACGTGGGGAACTATGGCTACACCTTC
CDR3 protein: CASSYVGNYGYTF

V gene: TRBV29-1
D gene: TRBD1
J gene: TRBJ1-2
clone size: NA
CDR3 DNA: TGCAGCGTTGAAGCGGACAGGCTCGACGGCTACACCTTC
CDR3 protein: CSVEADRLDGYTF

V gene: TRBV5-1
D gene: NA
J gene: TRBJ2-2
clone size: once
CDR3 DNA: TGCGCCAGCAGCTTGGCCAGGGGGGACACCGGGGAGCTGTTTTTT
CDR3 protein: CASSLARGDTGELFF

V gene: TRBV19
D gene: TRBD1
J gene: TRBJ1-4
clone size: NA
CDR3 DNA: TGTGCCAGTATATCACGTCCGGGACAGGGGGACGAAAAACTGTTTTTT
CDR3 protein: CASISRPGQGDEKLFF

V gene: TRBV6-1
D gene: NA
J gene: TRBJ1-1
clone size: NA
CDR3 DNA: TGTGCCAGCAGTGAAGGAACCCTGGGGGGCACTGAAGCTTTCTTT
CDR3 protein: CASSEGTLGGTEAFF

V gene: TRBV10-3
D gene: NA
J gene: TRBJ1-1
clone size: NA
CDR3 DNA: TGTGCCATCAGCAAAAGTGGGAACACTGAAGCTTTCTTT
CDR3 protein: CAISKSGNTEAFF

V gene: TRBV6-5
D gene: TRBD1
J gene: TRBJ1-2
clone size: NA
CDR3 DNA: TGTGCCAGCAGTACTACAGGGGATGGCTACACCTTC
CDR3 protein: CASSTTGDGYTF

V gene: TRBV25-1
D gene: TRBD1
J gene: TRBJ1-2
clone size: few
CDR3 DNA: TGTGCCAGCAGTGTTTCCAGGGGGCAAAAGGGTGGCTACACCTTC
CDR3 protein: CASSVSRGQKGGYTF

V gene: TRBV19
D gene: NA
J gene: TRBJ2-5
clone size: NA
CDR3 DNA: TGTGCCAGTAGTATAGGCTGGCGAGTGGAGACCCAGTACTTC
CDR3 protein: CASSIGWRVETQYF

V gene: TRBV7-6
D gene: TRBD1
J gene: TRBJ1-5
clone size: NA
CDR3 DNA: TGTGCCAGCAGCTTAGGGACAGGGGATTTGCATCAGCCCCAGCATTTT
CDR3 protein: CASSLGTGDLHQPQHF

V gene: TRBV7-9
D gene: TRBD2
J gene: TRBJ2-3
clone size: NA
CDR3 DNA: TGTGCCAGCAGCTTAGGGGGACTAGCGACAGATACGCAGTATTTT
CDR3 protein: CASSLGGLATDTQYF

V gene: TRBV3-1/TRBV3-2
D gene: NA
J gene: TRBJ2-3
clone size: NA
CDR3 DNA: TGTGCCAGCAGCCCTCGGGGGCCAAGGTCCGATACGCAGTATTTT
CDR3 protein: CASSPRGPRSDTQYF

V gene: TRBV6-5
D gene: TRBD1
J gene: TRBJ1-4
clone size: NA
CDR3 DNA: TGTGCCAGCAGGAGGGACAGGGGGAGTGAAAAACTGTTTTTT
CDR3 protein: CASRRDRGSEKLFF

V gene: TRBV10-1
D gene: TRBD2
J gene: TRBJ2-3
clone size: NA
CDR3 DNA: TGCGCCAGCGCCCGGACTAGCGGGGGGGGCACAGATACGCAGTATTTT
CDR3 protein: CASARTSGGGTDTQYF

V gene: TRBV5-4
D gene: NA
J gene: TRBJ2-1
clone size: NA
CDR3 DNA: TGTGCCAGCACCGCGGCCCCCTGGAGCAATGAGCAGTTCTTC
CDR3 protein: CASTAAPWSNEQFF

V gene: TRBV6-2/TRBV6-3
D gene: NA
J gene: TRBJ2-7
clone size: NA
CDR3 DNA: TGTGCCAGCAGTTACGATTCGTCGCGGAGCAGCTCCTACGAGCAGTACTTC
CDR3 protein: CASSYDSSRSSSYEQYF

V gene: TRBV14
D gene: NA
J gene: TRBJ1-4
clone size: NA
CDR3 DNA: TGTGCCAGCAGCCGTTTAAATGAAAAACTGTTTTTT
CDR3 protein: CASSRLNEKLFF

V gene: TRBV6-1
D gene: NA
J gene: TRBJ1-2
clone size: NA
CDR3 DNA: TGTGCCAGCAGTGAACAGGGAGGGATAGGACTCTATGGCTACACCTTC
CDR3 protein: CASSEQGGIGLYGYTF

V gene: TRBV6-5
D gene: NA
J gene: TRBJ1-5
clone size: NA
CDR3 DNA: TGTGCCAGCGTCGCAGTTAATAGCAATCAGCCCCAGCATTTT
CDR3 protein: CASVAVNSNQPQHF

V gene: TRBV5-4
D gene: NA
J gene: TRBJ2-7
clone size: NA
CDR3 DNA: TGTGCCAGCAGCTTTACAGGGAATATCGACGAGCAGTACTTC
CDR3 protein: CASSFTGNIDEQYF

V gene: TRBV7-2
D gene: TRBD2
J gene: TRBJ2-1
clone size: NA
CDR3 DNA: TGTGCCAGCAGCCGCTCACTAGCGGTTTTCGACAATGAGCAGTTCTTC
CDR3 protein: CASSRSLAVFDNEQFF

V gene: TRBV7-2
D gene: NA
J gene: TRBJ2-4
clone size: NA
CDR3 DNA: TGTGCCAGCAGCTCCCCGCCGGGGCTCCCTCGGTACTTC
CDR3 protein: CASSSPPGLPRYF

V gene: TRBV28
D gene: NA
J gene: TRBJ2-3
clone size: few
CDR3 DNA: TGTGCCAGCAGGAAGTCTGCAGATACGCAGTATTTT
CDR3 protein: CASRKSADTQYF

V gene: TRBV7-8
D gene: TRBD2
J gene: TRBJ2-1
clone size: NA
CDR3 DNA: TGTGCCAGCAGCTTAAGCGGGAGCTCCTACAATGAGCAGTTCTTC
CDR3 protein: CASSLSGSSYNEQFF

V gene: TRBV5-1
D gene: NA
J gene: TRBJ2-7
clone size: NA
CDR3 DNA: TGCGCCAGCAGCTTGGTGGTCAGTATGGCCGAGCAGTACTTC
CDR3 protein: CASSLVVSMAEQYF

V gene: TRBV5-1
D gene: TRBD2
J gene: TRBJ2-3
clone size: NA
CDR3 DNA: TGCGCCAGCGGGGCGGGAGGGCTAAGCACAGATACGCAGTATTTT
CDR3 protein: CASGAGGLSTDTQYF

V gene: TRBV27
D gene: NA
J gene: TRBJ1-1
clone size: NA
CDR3 DNA: TGTGCCAGCAGTTTTGGAGGGAACACTGAAGCTTTCTTT
CDR3 protein: CASSFGGNTEAFF

V gene: TRBV4-1
D gene: NA
J gene: TRBJ2-3
clone size: NA
CDR3 DNA: TGCGCCAGCAGCCAAGAAGCACTCCCCCATCGTACGCAGTATTTT
CDR3 protein: CASSQEALPHRTQYF

V gene: TRBV9
D gene: NA
J gene: TRBJ1-2
clone size: NA
CDR3 DNA: TGTGCCAGCAGCGTAGAGGGGAATGGCTACACCTTC
CDR3 protein: CASSVEGNGYTF

V gene: TRBV19
D gene: NA
J gene: TRBJ2-6
clone size: NA
CDR3 DNA: TGTGCCAGTAGTATTCGGACAGATCTTAGCTCTGGGGCCAACGTCCTGACTTTC
CDR3 protein: CASSIRTDLSSGANVLTF

V gene: TRBV7-2
D gene: TRBD1
J gene: TRBJ1-5
clone size: few
CDR3 DNA: TGTGCCAGCAGCCCCTCTAGAGGGACAGGGTTAAATCAGCCCCAGCATTTT
CDR3 protein: CASSPSRGTGLNQPQHF

V gene: TRBV19
D gene: NA
J gene: TRBJ1-1
clone size: NA
CDR3 DNA: TGTGCCACCTTGCCCCCACTAAACACTGAAGCTTTCTTT
CDR3 protein: CATLPPLNTEAFF

V gene: TRBV13
D gene: TRBD2
J gene: TRBJ2-2
clone size: NA
CDR3 DNA: TGTGCCAGCAGCCCACGGACTAGCGGCTCATCGGGAGGGCGGAACGGGGAGCTGTTTTTT
CDR3 protein: CASSPRTSGSSGGRNGELFF

V gene: TRBV27
D gene: NA
J gene: TRBJ1-2
clone size: NA
CDR3 DNA: TGTGCCAGCGGATTCGGACGTCGTGTCGATGGCTACACCTTC
CDR3 protein: CASGFGRRVDGYTF

V gene: TRBV6-5
D gene: TRBD1
J gene: TRBJ1-1
clone size: NA
CDR3 DNA: TGTGCCAGCAGGAATTCAGGGGGAGGCACTGAAGCTTTCTTT
CDR3 protein: CASRNSGGGTEAFF

V gene: TRBV19
D gene: NA
J gene: TRBJ1-6
clone size: NA
CDR3 DNA: TGTGCCAGTAGTATGTCGAATGGAAAATCACCCCTCCACTTT
CDR3 protein: CASSMSNGKSPLHF

V gene: TRBV28
D gene: TRBD2
J gene: TRBJ2-7
clone size: NA
CDR3 DNA: TGTGCCAGCAGTTTATGGCTAGCGGACGAGCAGTACTTC
CDR3 protein: CASSLWLADEQYF

V gene: TRBV7-9
D gene: TRBD1
J gene: TRBJ1-1
clone size: NA
CDR3 DNA: TGTGCCAGCAGCTTAGGACAGGGGAGGTTGGGCACTGAAGCTTTCTTT
CDR3 protein: CASSLGQGRLGTEAFF

V gene: TRBV4-2
D gene: NA
J gene: TRBJ1-2
clone size: NA
CDR3 DNA: TGTGCCAGCAGCCAAGACTACTATGGCTACACCTTC
CDR3 protein: CASSQDYYGYTF

V gene: TRBV19
D gene: TRBD1
J gene: TRBJ1-6
clone size: NA
CDR3 DNA: TGTGCCAGTAGTATAGAGGGACAGGGGTTGAACTCACCCCTCCACTTT
CDR3 protein: CASSIEGQGLNSPLHF

V gene: TRBV28
D gene: TRBD1
J gene: TRBJ1-2
clone size: once
CDR3 DNA: TGTGCCATACAAACAGGGGGCGCCGGGAACTATGGCTACACCTTC
CDR3 protein: CAIQTGGAGNYGYTF

V gene: TRBV7-2
D gene: NA
J gene: TRBJ1-5
clone size: NA
CDR3 DNA: TGTGCCAGCAGCTTAGGGGTGGGATCAGGTCAGCCCCAGCATTTT
CDR3 protein: CASSLGVGSGQPQHF

V gene: TRBV4-2
D gene: NA
J gene: TRBJ2-7
clone size: medium-sized
CDR3 DNA: TGTGCCAGCACCCAAGGCGAGGGTGGAAGCTACGAGCAGTACTTC
CDR3 protein: CASTQGEGGSYEQYF